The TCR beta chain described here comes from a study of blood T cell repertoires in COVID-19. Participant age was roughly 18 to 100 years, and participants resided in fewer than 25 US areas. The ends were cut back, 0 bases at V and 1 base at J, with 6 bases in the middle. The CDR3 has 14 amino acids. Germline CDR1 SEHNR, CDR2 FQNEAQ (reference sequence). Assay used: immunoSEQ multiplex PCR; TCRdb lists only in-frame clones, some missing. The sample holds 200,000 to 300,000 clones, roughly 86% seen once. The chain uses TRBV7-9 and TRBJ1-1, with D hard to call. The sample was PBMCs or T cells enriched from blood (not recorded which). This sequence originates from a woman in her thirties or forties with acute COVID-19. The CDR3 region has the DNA TGTGCCAGCAGCTTAGCTAGAGGGAACACTGAAGCTTTCTTT. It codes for CASSLARGNTEAFF.